A selection of T cell receptor beta chains follows, all from one sample in a study of T cell responses to AZD1222 COVID-19 vaccine. Measured with immunoSEQ multiplex PCR; TCRdb has only the in-frame clones, and not every one. This sample has approximately 150,000 clones, with more than 70% found just once. The sample in question was peripheral blood, obtained 28 days after the second AZD1222 dose. The source is an adult who received the AZD1222 COVID-19 vaccine. CDR3s include the opening cysteine and the closing phenylalanine or tryptophan. The D gene is left open where the match is weak. Size is omitted from some rows. Given values are once, few, many or a class for expanded clones.

TRBV15	TRBJ1-3	NA	NA	CATSTRGASSGNTIYF	TGTGCCACCAGTACTCGGGGGGCGAGCTCTGGAAACACCATATATTTT
TRBV29-1	TRBJ1-4	NA	many	CSVSEGEKLFF	TGCAGCGTTTCCGAGGGCGAAAAACTGTTTTTT
TRBV11-2	TRBJ1-3	NA	NA	CASSEQGARNTIYF	TGTGCCAGCAGCGAACAGGGTGCCAGGAACACCATATATTTT
TRBV7-3	TRBJ2-6	NA	NA	CASKGSGANVLTF	TGTGCCAGCAAGGGCTCTGGGGCCAACGTCCTGACTTTC
TRBV4-1	TRBJ2-1	NA	NA	CASSPDGTPYNEQFF	TGCGCCAGCAGCCCAGACGGGACTCCGTACAATGAGCAGTTCTTC
TRBV6-2/TRBV6-3	TRBJ1-2	NA	NA	CASSPRPLYGYTF	TGTGCCAGCAGCCCACGCCCCCTCTATGGCTACACCTTC
TRBV15	TRBJ2-7	TRBD2	NA	CATSRERLAGDEQYF	TGTGCCACCAGCAGAGAGCGGCTAGCGGGAGACGAGCAGTACTTC
TRBV7-2	TRBJ2-1	TRBD2	once	CASSPRLAGGYNEQFF	TGTGCCAGCAGCCCTCGACTAGCGGGAGGATACAATGAGCAGTTCTTC
TRBV27	TRBJ1-1	TRBD1	NA	CATSGGGNTEAFF	TGTGCCACCTCAGGGGGCGGAAACACTGAAGCTTTCTTT
TRBV27	TRBJ2-1	NA	once	CASSLSLAYNEQFF	TGTGCCAGCAGTTTATCGTTAGCCTACAATGAGCAGTTCTTC
TRBV5-1	TRBJ2-1	NA	NA	CASSGTGLGDSEQFF	TGCGCCAGCAGCGGAACGGGACTCGGGGACAGTGAGCAGTTCTTC
TRBV5-5	TRBJ2-4	TRBD2	NA	CASSLMSTSGITKNIQYF	TGTGCCAGCAGCTTGATGTCGACCAGCGGGATAACCAAAAACATTCAGTACTTC
TRBV29-1	TRBJ1-1	NA	NA	CSVDRRDTEAFF	TGCAGCGTTGATAGGAGGGACACTGAAGCTTTCTTT
TRBV27	TRBJ2-5	TRBD2	once	CASSLSETSKETQYF	TGTGCCAGCAGTTTATCGGAGACTAGCAAAGAGACCCAGTACTTC
TRBV5-1	TRBJ1-2	TRBD1	once	CASSLVGGVTNYGYTF	TGCGCCAGCAGCTTGGTAGGGGGCGTCACTAACTATGGCTACACCTTC
TRBV9	TRBJ2-3	NA	NA	CASSLLDTQYF	TGTGCCAGCAGCCTACTAGATACGCAGTATTTT
TRBV24-1	TRBJ1-2	NA	NA	CATSEMGDYGYTF	TGTGCCACCAGTGAGATGGGAGACTATGGCTACACCTTC
TRBV9	TRBJ2-7	TRBD1	NA	CASSVGSTGGVWHEQYF	TGTGCCAGCAGCGTAGGATCCACAGGGGGCGTATGGCACGAGCAGTACTTC
TRBV6-5	TRBJ2-7	NA	NA	CASSPPTKGDEQYF	TGTGCCAGCAGTCCACCTACTAAAGGGGACGAGCAGTACTTC
TRBV4-1	TRBJ2-7	NA	NA	CASSHLPDSELLLEQYF	TGCGCCAGCAGCCACCTACCGGACTCGGAGCTACTACTCGAGCAGTACTTC
TRBV3-1/TRBV3-2	TRBJ2-2	NA	NA	CASSQRALGGELFF	TGTGCCAGCAGCCAACGGGCACTTGGGGGGGAGCTGTTTTTT
TRBV6-5	TRBJ2-3	NA	once	CASSYSPPSTDTQYF	TGTGCCAGCAGTTACTCCCCGCCCTCCACAGATACGCAGTATTTT
TRBV19	TRBJ2-6	NA	NA	CASERGSSGANVLTF	TGTGCCAGTGAAAGGGGTAGCTCTGGGGCCAACGTCCTGACTTTC
TRBV28	TRBJ2-7	NA	NA	CASSLPDSYEQYF	TGTGCCAGCAGCCTGCCAGACTCCTACGAGCAGTACTTC
TRBV7-3	TRBJ2-1	TRBD2	NA	CASSPSGVNNEQFF	TGTGCCAGCAGCCCGAGCGGGGTAAACAATGAGCAGTTCTTC
TRBV27	TRBJ2-7	TRBD2	NA	CASSLTLASGGYEQYF	TGTGCCAGCAGTTTAACCCTAGCCAGCGGGGGCTACGAGCAGTACTTC
TRBV20-1	TRBJ1-1	NA	NA	CSAQGPEAFF	TGCAGTGCTCAGGGACCGGAAGCTTTCTTT
TRBV14	TRBJ1-2	NA	NA	CASSQLTGVGYTF	TGTGCCAGCAGCCAACTAACGGGGGTTGGCTACACCTTC
TRBV27	TRBJ1-6	TRBD1	NA	CASSPLPGTGYSPLHF	TGTGCCAGCAGTCCGCTCCCCGGGACAGGGTATTCACCCCTCCACTTT
TRBV6-5	TRBJ1-2	TRBD1	NA	CASRDSSKIGYTF	TGTGCCAGCCGGGACAGCTCCAAGATCGGCTACACCTTC
TRBV11-1	TRBJ2-3	NA	NA	CASSLRTSTDTQYF	TGTGCCAGCAGCCTTAGGACTAGCACAGATACGCAGTATTTT